The 29 T cell receptor beta chains below all came from one sample that was sequenced in a study of regulatory T cells in long-lasting Graves disease. Arm-PCR of CDR3 regions with iRepertoire HTBI primers generated TCR beta libraries. Each CDR3 protein gets one entry after TCRdb re-called the multiplex PCR reads with MiXCR. This repertoire shows hundreds of thousands of distinct CDR3 sequences, less than 25% found once; its top ten account for about 8.3%. Time point reported: persistent/refractory GD, antithyroid drugs over 5 years with positive TRAb. From RNA extracted from PBMCs, the TCR library was made. This specimen was peripheral blood mononuclear cells (PBMCs), taken when the disease was refractory, from a patient treated with antithyroid drugs. These receptors were collected from a female donor with Graves disease.

This clonotype was seen repeatedly, ten times or more. V gene TRBV7-9 combines with J gene TRBJ2-5; D remains ambiguous. V was trimmed by 4 bases and J by 0 bases, leaving 18 bases between them. CDR1 and CDR2 from the germline V gene are SEHNR and FQNEAQ (reference sequence). The CDR3 runs 17 residues. CDR3 bases: TGTGCCAGCAGCTACTATGGACCCATGGGATACCAAGAGACCCAGTACTTC. It encodes CASSYYGPMGYQETQYF. Full variable domain (outside the CDR3, taken from reference TRBV7-9 and TRBJ2-5): DTGVSQNPRHKITKRGQNVTFRCDPISEHNRLYWYRQTLGQGPEFLTYFQNEAQLEKSRLLSDRFSAERPKGSFSTLEIQRTEQGDSAMYLCASSYYGPMGYQETQYFGPGTRLLVL.

This clonotype was recorded many times. The J gene is TRBJ1-5, the V gene TRBV25-1; 8 nucleotides align to TRBD1. The CDR3 contains 16 residues. Germline V gives CDR1 MGHDK, CDR2 SYGVNS. The ends lost 3 bases at V and 3 bases at J; junction bases unmatched: 7. DNA for the CDR3: TGTGCCAGCAGTGATCGGTCGGGACAGGACAATCAGCCCCAGCATTTT. Translation: CASSDRSGQDNQPQHF.

Remarks on this clonotype: One base separates it from a far larger clone, so it is likely a read error. J is TRBJ2-5 and V is TRBV6-6; the D gene is possibly TRBD2 (6 bases). The V gene's germline CDR1 is MNHNY and CDR2 SVGAGI (reference sequence). The CDR3 covers 14 residues. Between the trimmed V and J ends, which lost 4 bases and 3 bases, there was a span of 12 bases. The DNA for the CDR3 is TGTGCCAGCAGTTGCTCCGGCGGGAAAGAGACCCAGTACTTC. Its protein product is CASSCSGGKETQYF.

This clonotype came up once. This CDR3 is CASSVEGLAGTQETQYF. CDR3 nucleotide sequence: TGTGCCAGCAGCGTAGAGGGACTAGCGGGGACACAAGAGACCCAGTACTTC. The rearrangement joins TRBV9 to TRBJ2-5, with TRBD2 identical over 13 bases. J gave up 2 bases and V 0 bases, and 4 bases lay outside the gene matches. Germline V gene data show CDR1 as SGDLS and CDR2 as YYNGEE. The CDR3 is 17 residues long.

This sequence joins TRBV2 and TRBJ2-7; 7 bases are shared with TRBD2. With V trimmed by 7 bases and J by 3 bases, 9 bases remained unmatched. The CDR3 covers 14 residues. Germline CDR1 and CDR2: SNHLY and FYNNEI. For the CDR3, the DNA is TGTGCCAGCAATGGGAGGGCGGGCCGCTACGAGCAGTACTTC. This codes for CASNGRAGRYEQYF.

The chain combines TRBV4-1 with TRBJ2-7; no clear D. The CDR3 is made up of 14 amino acids. The germline V gene encodes CDR1 MGHRA and CDR2 YSYEKL. V was cut by 1 base and J by 6 bases, with 13 bases left in between. The CDR3 DNA sequence: TGCGCCAGCAGCCAAGTCTCTAATCCTCCCGAGCAGTACTTC. Its translation is CASSQVSNPPEQYF.

This clonotype was detected many times. The V and J genes are TRBV7-2 and TRBJ1-1; D unclear. V dropped 5 bases and J dropped 0 bases, with 13 bases sitting between them. CDR3 size: 15 residues. CDR1 SGHTA and CDR2 FQGNSA come from the germline V gene. CDR3 sequence (DNA): TGTGCCAGCAGCCGAGGTTCCGTCATGAACACTGAAGCTTTCTTT. It yields the protein CASSRGSVMNTEAFF.

The chain joins TRBV29-1 to TRBJ1-1; the D is unclear. CDR1 is SQVTM and CDR2 is ANQGSEA in the germline V gene. The CDR3 is 15 amino acids. The V gene lost 0 bases and the J gene lost 0 bases, with 11 bases spanning the gap. CDR3 loop: CSVEEVPEMNTEAFF. CDR3 nucleotide sequence: TGCAGCGTTGAAGAGGTCCCAGAGATGAACACTGAAGCTTTCTTT.

This clonotype was counted between two and nine times. The chain joins TRBV19 to TRBJ2-2, with 12 bases matching TRBD2. The CDR3 totals 17 residues. Unmatched junction bases numbered 10, after V lost 7 bases and J lost 4 bases. Germline V CDR1 and CDR2: LNHDA, SQIVND (reference sequence). Here the CDR3 reads CASIPLAGGGGTGELFF. The CDR3 DNA is TGTGCCAGTATTCCACTAGCGGGAGGCGGTGGCACCGGGGAGCTGTTTTTT.

The table lists this clonotype with a few counts. The chain combines TRBV19 with TRBJ2-7; 10 bases fit TRBD1. V was clipped by 4 bases and J by 5 bases; unmatched bases: 11. Germline-derived CDR1 and CDR2 are LNHDA and SQIVND (reference sequence). The CDR3 is 16 amino acids. CDR3 DNA sequence: TGTGCCAGTAGTAAAGACCTCGGGACAGGGGATCACGAGCAGTACTTC. Its protein product is CASSKDLGTGDHEQYF.

This clonotype has a handful of counts. The gene calls are TRBV10-2 and TRBJ1-6, with 9 bases lining up with TRBD1. The CDR3 spans 16 residues. V was pared by 2 bases and J by 7 bases, with 6 bases of the junction left unmatched. Germline V gene lookup returns CDR1 WSHSY and CDR2 SAAADI. The DNA of the CDR3 is TGCGCCAGCAGTGAGGATGGGACAGGGAGAAATTCACCCCTCCACTTT. As protein: CASSEDGTGRNSPLHF.

This clonotype was observed at least ten times. V gene TRBV24-1 combines with J gene TRBJ2-2, with D unclear. The CDR3 runs to 16 residues. Germline V gene lookup returns CDR1 KGHDR and CDR2 SFDVKD. V lost 4 bases to trimming and J lost 5 bases, with 16 bases between them. The CDR3 DNA reads TGTGCCACCAGTGAAACCGAACCTGGACCAACCGGGGAGCTGTTTTTT. Encoded protein: CATSETEPGPTGELFF.

The chain couples TRBV20-1 to TRBJ2-7; 9 bases are a match to TRBD2. V lost 3 bases and J lost 1; bases outside the gene matches: 7. The CDR3 sequence is 15 residues long. Germline CDR1 and CDR2: DFQATT and SNEGSKA (reference sequence). The CDR3 here is CSAREGLATSYEQYF. The CDR3 DNA reads as TGCAGTGCTAGGGAAGGACTAGCGACGTCCTACGAGCAGTACTTC.

The V gene is TRBV20-1, the J gene TRBJ1-6; D gene unclear. From germline, CDR1 is DFQATT and CDR2 SNEGSKA (reference sequence). The CDR3 consists of 13 residues. V was pared by 0 bases and J by 10 bases, with 10 bases between. The CDR3 DNA sequence: TGCAGTGCTAGAGATCGGCGAATCTCACCCCTCCACTTT. It is translated as CSARDRRISPLHF.

Only a few counts were recorded for this clonotype. CDR3 sequence reads: CASSLVGGPPAGELFF. In nucleotides, the CDR3 is TGCGCCAGCAGCTTGGTCGGGGGCCCCCCTGCCGGGGAGCTGTTTTTT. The chain recombines TRBV5-1 with TRBJ2-2; D is possibly TRBD1 or TRBD2 (6 bases each). The CDR3 contains 16 residues. The V end lost 0 bases, the J end lost 6 bases, and 15 bases lay between the germline ends. Germline V CDR1 and CDR2: SGHRS, YFSETQ.

This clonotype appeared many times. The chain is built from TRBV12-3 or TRBV12-4 and TRBJ2-5; 10 nucleotides line up with TRBD2. The CDR3 runs to 13 residues. Germline trimming cut 6 bases from V and 4 bases from J; bases unmatched to any gene: 2. The CDR3 DNA follows: TGTGCCAGCAGAAGGACTAGCGGAGAGACCCAGTACTTC. Amino acid sequence: CASRRTSGETQYF.

This clonotype was detected ten times or more. The chain is built from TRBV15 and TRBJ1-1; D perhaps matches TRBD1 (6 bases). Germline lookup yields CDR1 LNHNV and CDR2 YYDKDF (reference sequence). Trimming shortened V by 9 bases and J by 6 bases, and 11 bases separated the two germline ends. The CDR3 extends over 11 amino acids. CDR3 DNA: TGTGCCACACGGAGGGGGGCTGAAGCTTTCTTT. Translated, it gives CATRRGAEAFF.

This chain joins TRBV5-1 and TRBJ1-1, with 7 nucleotides matching TRBD1. Trimming removed 5 bases from V and 6 bases from J; junction bases left unmatched: 4. Germline CDR1 is SGHRS and CDR2 is YFSETQ. CDR3 length equals 12 residues. The CDR3 sequence is CASSTTGAEAFF. The CDR3 DNA sequence: TGCGCCAGCAGTACTACAGGGGCTGAAGCTTTCTTT.

There are many counts of this clonotype. The V gene is TRBV7-3, the J gene TRBJ1-5; tentative D call: TRBD1 (5 bases). In germline, CDR1 is SGHTA, CDR2 FQGTGA. CDR3 length equals 13 residues. V gave up 3 bases and J gave up 7 bases, with 10 bases separating them. CDR3: CASSLGGKQPQHF. The CDR3 region has the DNA TGTGCCAGCAGCTTGGGGGGAAAGCAGCCCCAGCATTTT.

The chain is built from TRBV20-1 and TRBJ2-7, with D possibly matching TRBD2 (5 bases). Germline assignment: CDR1 DFQATT and CDR2 SNEGSKA (reference sequence). CDR3 length: 12 amino acids. Trimming removed 5 bases at V and 3 bases at J, with 11 bases between. CDR3 in DNA: TGCAGTGCTGAGTGGGAGCTCTACGAGCAGTACTTC. Protein: CSAEWELYEQYF.

This clonotype has just a few counts. The chain employs TRBV6-2 or TRBV6-3 and TRBJ1-5; D call uncertain. The CDR3 runs to 13 residues. Trimming removed 3 bases from V and 1 base from J, with 4 bases in between. CDR1 and CDR2 from the germline V gene are MNHEY and SVGEGT. The CDR3 here is CASSYISNQPQHF. CDR3 nucleotide sequence: TGTGCCAGCAGTTATATAAGCAATCAGCCCCAGCATTTT.

This clonotype came up a few times. This may be a read error: a much more frequent sequence differs by one nucleotide. The J gene is TRBJ2-7, the V gene TRBV24-1, with 7 bases identical to TRBD1. Germline V lookup: CDR1 KGHDR, CDR2 SFDVKD. Trimming removed 4 bases from V and 2 bases from J; junction bases left unmatched: 10. The CDR3 runs to 16 residues. This CDR3 reads CATSDGTGTAPYEQYF. CDR3 DNA: TGTGCCACCAGTGACGGAACCGGGACAGCCCCCTACGAGCAGTACTTC.

The chain carries TRBV7-8 and TRBJ2-1; D remains ambiguous. V was trimmed by 1 base and J by 3 bases, leaving 10 bases between them. The length of the CDR3 is 15 residues. CDR1 and CDR2 from the germline V gene are SGHVS and FQNEAQ. CDR3 protein: CASSLVSNYYNEQFF. The CDR3 bases are TGTGCCAGCAGCTTAGTTTCTAATTACTACAATGAGCAGTTCTTC.

This chain joins TRBV19 and TRBJ1-4; no clear D. Trimming cost V 5 bases and J 0 bases, with 4 bases left between them. CDR1 LNHDA and CDR2 SQIVND come from the germline V gene (reference sequence). This CDR3 contains 13 residues. CDR3 nucleotides: TGTGCCAGTAGTCTTGCAACTAATGAAAAACTGTTTTTT. Its translation: CASSLATNEKLFF.

The table lists this clonotype with many counts. This chain joins TRBV6-1 and TRBJ2-7; weak D call: TRBD2 (5 bases). Trimming pared 6 bases from V and 2 bases from J, leaving 11 bases between. The V gene's germline CDR1 is MNHNS and CDR2 SASEGT. The CDR3 is 13 amino acids. The CDR3 here is CASRERAPYEQYF. DNA of the CDR3: TGTGCCAGCAGGGAGAGGGCTCCCTACGAGCAGTACTTC.

In this sample, this clonotype turned up many times. The V call is TRBV11-2, the J call TRBJ1-1, with a weak D call TRBD1 (6 bases). This CDR3 spans 16 amino acids. Germline CDR1 reads SGHAT; CDR2 reads FQNNGV. V was pared by 1 base and J by 5 bases, with 17 bases between. The CDR3: CASSLAWRGARTEAFF. The CDR3 DNA reads as TGTGCCAGCAGCTTAGCCTGGCGGGGGGCGCGGACTGAAGCTTTCTTT.

This clonotype was found a few times. The chain links TRBV4-1 to TRBJ1-4; 7 positions agree with TRBD1. The CDR3 length is 16 residues. The germline CDR1 and CDR2 sequences are MGHRA and YSYEKL. The V gene end was trimmed by 1 base and the J gene end by 5 bases; junction bases not matched to a gene: 7. CDR3 sequence reads: CASSQVRTGLNEKLFF. DNA for the CDR3: TGCGCCAGCAGCCAAGTACGGACAGGACTAAATGAAAAACTGTTTTTT.

The CDR3 region has the DNA TGTGCCAGTAGTATGAATCTTAATCAGCCCCAGCATTTT. It is translated as CASSMNLNQPQHF. The J gene is TRBJ1-5, the V gene TRBV19; no clear D. The CDR3 has 13 residues. CDR1 and CDR2 from the germline V gene are LNHDA and SQIVND (reference sequence). V was pared by 3 bases and J by 4 bases, with 7 bases between. The whole variable domain, remainder taken from reference TRBV19 and TRBJ1-5, is DGGITQSPKYLFRKEGQNVTLSCEQNLNHDAMYWYRQDPGQGLRLIYYSQIVNDFQKGDIAEGYSVSREKKESFPLTVTSAQKNPTAFYLCASSMNLNQPQHFGDGTRLSIL.

This clonotype was picked up one time. A read error may produce the germline difference seen at one junction end. The genes are TRBV7-9 and TRBJ2-7; a weak D match, TRBD2 (6 bases). Germline lookup yields CDR1 SEHNR and CDR2 FQNEAQ (reference sequence). This CDR3 contains 13 residues. The CDR3 nucleotides are TGTGTCAGCAGCTTAGGCGGGAAGTACGAGCAGTACTTC. Residues: CVSSLGGKYEQYF.